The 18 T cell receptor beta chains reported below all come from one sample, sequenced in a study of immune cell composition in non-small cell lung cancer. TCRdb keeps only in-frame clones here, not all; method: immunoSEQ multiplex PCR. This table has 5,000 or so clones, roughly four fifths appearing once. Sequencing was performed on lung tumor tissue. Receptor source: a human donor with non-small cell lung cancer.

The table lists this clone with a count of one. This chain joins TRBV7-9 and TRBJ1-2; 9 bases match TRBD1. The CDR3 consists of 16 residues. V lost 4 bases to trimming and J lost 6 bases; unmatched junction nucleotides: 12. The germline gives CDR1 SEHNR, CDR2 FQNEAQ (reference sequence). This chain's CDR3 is CASSSDRGEGFHGYTF. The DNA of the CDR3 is TGTGCCAGCAGCTCGGACAGGGGTGAAGGTTTTCATGGCTACACCTTC.

The CDR3 DNA sequence: TGTGCCAGCAGTGAAATGAGCGGGAGTTTCTACGAGCAGTACTTC. Translating gives CASSEMSGSFYEQYF. The chain couples TRBV2 to TRBJ2-7; 8 bases align to TRBD2. Unmatched junction bases numbered 6, after V lost 2 bases and J lost 3 bases. The CDR3 has 15 residues. Germline V lookup: CDR1 SNHLY, CDR2 FYNNEI.

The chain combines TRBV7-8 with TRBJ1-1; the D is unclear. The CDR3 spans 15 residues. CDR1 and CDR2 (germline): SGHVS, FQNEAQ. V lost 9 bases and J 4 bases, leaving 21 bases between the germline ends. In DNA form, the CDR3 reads TGTGCCAGTTCCTCTCGGGGAAGTAGTGCCACTGAAGCTTTCTTT. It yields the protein CASSSRGSSATEAFF.

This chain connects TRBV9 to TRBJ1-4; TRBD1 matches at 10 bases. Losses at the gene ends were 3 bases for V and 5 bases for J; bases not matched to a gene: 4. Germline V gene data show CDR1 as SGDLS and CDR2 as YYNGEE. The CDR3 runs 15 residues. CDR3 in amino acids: CASSAWDRGNEKLFF. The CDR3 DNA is TGTGCCAGCAGCGCCTGGGACAGGGGAAATGAAAAACTGTTTTTT.

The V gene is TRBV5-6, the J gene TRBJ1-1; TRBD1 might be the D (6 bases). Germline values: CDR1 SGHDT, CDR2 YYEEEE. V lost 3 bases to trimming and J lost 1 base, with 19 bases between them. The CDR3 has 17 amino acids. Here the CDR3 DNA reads TGTGCCAGCAGCTCATTGGGGGGGGTGACAGGGAACACTGAAGCTTTCTTT. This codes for CASSSLGGVTGNTEAFF.

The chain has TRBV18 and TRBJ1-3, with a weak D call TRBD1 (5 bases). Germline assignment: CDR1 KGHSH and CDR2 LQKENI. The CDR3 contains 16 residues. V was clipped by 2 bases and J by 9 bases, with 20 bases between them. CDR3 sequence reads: CASSPEGRTKGATIYF. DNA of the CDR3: TGTGCCAGCTCACCAGAGGGACGGACTAAGGGTGCCACCATATATTTT.

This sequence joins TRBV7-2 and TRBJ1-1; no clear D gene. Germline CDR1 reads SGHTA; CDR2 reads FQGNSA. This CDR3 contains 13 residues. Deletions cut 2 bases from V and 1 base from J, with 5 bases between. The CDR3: CASSLLGNTEAFF. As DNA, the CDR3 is TGTGCCAGCAGCTTACTAGGGAACACTGAAGCTTTCTTT. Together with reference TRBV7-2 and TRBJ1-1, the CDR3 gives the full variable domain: GAGVSQSPSNKVTEKGKDVELRCDPISGHTALYWYRQSLGQGLEFLIYFQGNSAPDKSGLPSDRFSAERTGGSVSTLTIQRTQQEDSAVYLCASSLLGNTEAFFGQGTRLTVV.

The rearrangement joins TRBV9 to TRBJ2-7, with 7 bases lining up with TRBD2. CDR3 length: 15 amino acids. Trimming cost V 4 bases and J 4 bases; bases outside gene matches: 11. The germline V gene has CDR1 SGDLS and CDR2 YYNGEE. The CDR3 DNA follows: TGTGCCAGCAGCCTAGGGGAGGGGATCTTGTACGAGCAGTACTTC. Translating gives CASSLGEGILYEQYF.

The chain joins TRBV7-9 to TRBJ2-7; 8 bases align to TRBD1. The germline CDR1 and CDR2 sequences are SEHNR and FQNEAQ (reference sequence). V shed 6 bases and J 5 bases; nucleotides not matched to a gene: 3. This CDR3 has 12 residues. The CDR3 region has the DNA TGTGCCAGCAGGGCACAGGGGGACGAGCAGTACTTC. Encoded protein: CASRAQGDEQYF.

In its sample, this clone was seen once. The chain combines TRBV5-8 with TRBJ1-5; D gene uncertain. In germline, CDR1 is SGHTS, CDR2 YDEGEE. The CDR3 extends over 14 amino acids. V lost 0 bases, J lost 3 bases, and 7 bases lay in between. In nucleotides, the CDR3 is TGTGCCAGCAGCTTGGGCAGAACCAATCAGCCCCAGCATTTT. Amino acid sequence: CASSLGRTNQPQHF.

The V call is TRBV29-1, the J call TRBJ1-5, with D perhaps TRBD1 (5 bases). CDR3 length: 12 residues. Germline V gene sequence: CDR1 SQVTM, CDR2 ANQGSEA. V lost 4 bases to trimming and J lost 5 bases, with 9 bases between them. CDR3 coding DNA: TGCAGCGTTGCTCAGACAGATCAGCCCCAGCATTTT. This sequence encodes CSVAQTDQPQHF.

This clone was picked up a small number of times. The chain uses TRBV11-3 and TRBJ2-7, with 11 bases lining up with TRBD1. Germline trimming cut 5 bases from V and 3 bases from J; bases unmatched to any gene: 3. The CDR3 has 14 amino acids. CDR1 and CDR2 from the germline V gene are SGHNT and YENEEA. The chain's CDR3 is CASSVGQGGYEQYF. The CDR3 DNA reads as TGTGCCAGCAGCGTGGGACAGGGGGGCTACGAGCAGTACTTC.

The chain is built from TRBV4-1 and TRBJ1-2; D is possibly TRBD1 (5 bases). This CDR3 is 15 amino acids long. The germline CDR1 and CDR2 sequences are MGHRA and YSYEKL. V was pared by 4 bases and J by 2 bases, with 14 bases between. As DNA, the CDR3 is TGCGCCAGCAGCCTCCGTAGACAGCAGAACTATGGCTACACCTTC. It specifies CASSLRRQQNYGYTF.

CDR3 nucleotide sequence: TGTGCCAGCAGCCGCAGAGGGACTAGCGGGGCGAACCACTACGAGCAGTACTTC. It translates to CASSRRGTSGANHYEQYF. The chain uses TRBV27 and TRBJ2-7; 13 bases are a match to TRBD2. V lost 6 bases and J lost 3; bases outside the gene matches: 14. The germline CDR1 and CDR2 sequences are MNHEY and SMNVEV (reference sequence). CDR3 length: 18 residues.

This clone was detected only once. CDR3 nucleotides: TGCAGCGTTGAAGTCGGGACAGGGGGTTACGAGCAGTACTTC. Translation: CSVEVGTGGYEQYF. J is TRBJ2-7 and V is TRBV29-1; 11 bases are a match to TRBD1. This CDR3 contains 14 residues. Germline V lookup: CDR1 SQVTM, CDR2 ANQGSEA. V lost 1 base to trimming and J lost 4 bases; unmatched junction nucleotides: 3.

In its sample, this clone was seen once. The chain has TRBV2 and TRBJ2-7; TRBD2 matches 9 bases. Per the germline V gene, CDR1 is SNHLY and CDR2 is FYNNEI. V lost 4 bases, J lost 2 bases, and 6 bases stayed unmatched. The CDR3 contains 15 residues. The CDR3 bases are TGTGCCAGCAGTGTGCGGGGGGGCTGGACCTACGAGCAGTACTTC. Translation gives CASSVRGGWTYEQYF.

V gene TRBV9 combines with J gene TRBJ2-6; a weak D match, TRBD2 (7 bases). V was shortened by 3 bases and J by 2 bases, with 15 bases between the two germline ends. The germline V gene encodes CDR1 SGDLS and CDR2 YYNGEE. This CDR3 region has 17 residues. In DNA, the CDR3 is TGTGCCAGCAGCGCTTTTGGGGGGGGCGCTGGGGCCAACGTCCTGACTTTC. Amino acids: CASSAFGGGAGANVLTF.

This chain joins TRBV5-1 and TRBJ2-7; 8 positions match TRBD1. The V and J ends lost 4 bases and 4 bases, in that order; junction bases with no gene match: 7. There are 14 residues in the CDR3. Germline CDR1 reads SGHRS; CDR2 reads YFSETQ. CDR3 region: CASSLTGGFYEQYF. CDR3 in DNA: TGCGCCAGCAGCCTTACAGGGGGATTTTACGAGCAGTACTTC.